The 23 T cell receptor beta chains below all came from one sample that was sequenced in a study of T cell clonality in common variable immunodeficiency. Generated by immunoSEQ multiplex PCR, the TCRdb table keeps only in-frame clones and is missing some. Singletons are absent from the sample, which has some 43,000 clones. The material sequenced was peripheral blood mononuclear cells. Receptors were obtained from a person aged 18 to 75 in good health.

This clone was seen at least ten times. Sequencing ends 3 residues short of the CDR3 end; the germline J gene provides the rest. V gene TRBV5-1 combines with J gene TRBJ2-2; tentative D call: TRBD1 (6 bases). V was trimmed by 9 bases and J by 5 bases, leaving 14 bases between them. Germline CDR1 SGHRS, CDR2 YFSETQ. The CDR3 runs 13 residues. The DNA read from the CDR3 is TGCGCCACTCGAACAGGGTTAACCGGGGAG. Translation gives CATRTGLTGE. The complete CDR3 sequence is CATRTGLTGELFF. The full variable domain, rest sourced from reference TRBV5-1 and TRBJ2-2, is KAGVTQTPRYLIKTRGQQVTLSCSPISGHRSVSWYQQTPGQGLQFLFEYFSETQRNKGNFPGRFSGRQFSNSRSEMNVSTLELGDSALYLCATRTGLTGELFFGEGSRLTVL.

This clone was counted ten times or more. The read finishes 3 residues shy of the CDR3 end, and the germline J gene is used to complete it. The rearrangement joins TRBV9 to TRBJ1-3; TRBD1 matches 9 bases. The CDR3 runs 17 residues. Germline V lookup: CDR1 SGDLS, CDR2 YYNGEE. V lost 1 base, J lost 4 bases, and 9 bases stayed unmatched. The sequenced CDR3 bases are TGTGCCAGCAGCGTACGGGACAGGGAGTGGTTCGGAAACACC. Its translation: CASSVRDREWFGNT. The whole CDR3 region reads CASSVRDREWFGNTIYF.

This clone appeared many times. The read comes to an end 3 residues before the CDR3 does, leaving the germline J gene to fill in the end. The chain joins TRBV6-1 to TRBJ1-4; D is uncertain. Per germline, CDR1 MNHNS and CDR2 SASEGT. Trimming cost V 2 bases and J 10 bases, with 11 bases left between them. The CDR3 is 13 residues long. CDR3 DNA (partial): TGTGCCAGCAGTGAAAGCGTTCGAGGAAAA. It yields the protein CASSESVRGK. The CDR3 in full is CASSESVRGKLFF.

Many counts were recorded for this clone. The read falls 3 residues short of the CDR3 end, and the missing part is taken from the germline J gene. V is TRBV5-6 and J is TRBJ2-5, with a weak D call TRBD1 (5 bases). CDR1 is SGHDT, CDR2 YYEEEE, per germline. The V end was cut by 0 bases, the J end by 4 bases, with 7 bases between. The CDR3 contains 13 residues. The CDR3 spells CASSLVDRETQYF. Incomplete CDR3 DNA: TGTGCCAGCAGCTTGGTCGACAGAGAGACC.

This clone was counted many times. The observed sequence ends 3 residues before the CDR3 terminus, with the missing tail filled in from the germline J gene. The chain joins TRBV7-2 to TRBJ1-2; D possibly corresponds to TRBD1 (5 bases). From germline, CDR1 is SGHTA and CDR2 FQGNSA. The CDR3 loop spans 13 amino acids. V lost 1 base and J 2 bases, leaving 5 bases between the germline ends. CDR3 amino acids: CASSLGQNYGYTF. The part of the CDR3 DNA that was read is TGTGCCAGCAGCTTAGGACAGAACTATGGC.

This clone was picked up many times. The read ends 3 residues before the CDR3 terminus; that terminus is restored from the germline J gene. This chain uses TRBV30 with TRBJ1-1; 7 bases agree with TRBD1. Germline CDR1 GTSNPN, CDR2 SVGIG (reference sequence). There are 15 residues in the CDR3. Trimming at V came to 5 bases and at J to 1 base, leaving 10 bases not matched to a gene. CDR3 bases read: TGTGCCTGGGACAGGGACAGAGGTAGGAACACTGAA. Protein: CAWDRDRGRNTE. The full CDR3 protein is CAWDRDRGRNTEAFF.

This clone showed up many times. The sequenced fragment ends 3 residues before the CDR3 boundary, so the rest is inferred from the germline J gene. This chain joins TRBV30 and TRBJ2-1; D is unclear. V was cut by 3 bases and J by 4 bases, with 13 bases left in between. The CDR3 extends over 14 amino acids. CDR1 GTSNPN and CDR2 SVGIG come from the germline V gene (reference sequence). CDR3 DNA (partial): TGTGCCTGGAGCGCACCCCTACAGTACAATGAG. Translation: CAWSAPLQYNE. The complete CDR3 protein is CAWSAPLQYNEQFF. The full variable domain, completed using reference TRBV30 and TRBJ2-1, is SQTIHQWPATLVQPVGSPLSLECTVEGTSNPNLYWYRQAAGRGLQLLFYSVGIGQISSEVPQNLSASRPQDRQFILSSKKLLLSDSGFYLCAWSAPLQYNEQFFGPGTRLTVL.

This clone appeared many times. One junction end does not reproduce the germline sequence, and a read error may be involved. The sequence runs out 3 residues before the end of the CDR3; the remainder is reconstructed from the germline J gene. The chain joins TRBV4-2 to TRBJ2-2; D gene ambiguous. Per the germline V gene, CDR1 is LGHNA and CDR2 is YNFKEQ. This CDR3 region has 14 residues. The CDR3 DNA, read in part, is TGCGCCAGCAGCCAAGCTCGGTTCACCGGGGAG. This translates into CASSQARFTGE. The whole CDR3 protein is CASSQARFTGELFF.

This clone was observed at least ten times. The read gets to within 3 residues of the CDR3 end, and the germline J gene fills in the rest. This rearrangement joins TRBV4-1 to TRBJ2-7; the D gene is possibly TRBD1 (5 bases). Trimming cost V 0 bases and J 2 bases, with 17 bases left between them. Germline assignment: CDR1 MGHRA and CDR2 YSYEKL. The CDR3 is 17 amino acids. Incomplete CDR3 DNA: TGCGCCAGCAGCCAAGAACAGGTCTGGACGGTGACCTACGAG. It specifies CASSQEQVWTVTYE. The whole CDR3 sequence is CASSQEQVWTVTYEQYF.

This clone was found many times. This CDR3 is CASSADSSYEQYF. The part of the CDR3 DNA that was read is TGTGCCAGCAGTGCGGACAGTTCCTACGAG. The V call is TRBV5-4, the J call TRBJ2-7; a possible D gene is TRBD1 (6 bases). The DNA ends 3 residues before the CDR3 does, and the rest of the CDR3 is filled in from the germline J gene. Looked up from germline, CDR1 is SGHNT and CDR2 is YYREEE (reference sequence). The CDR3 sequence is 13 residues long. V lost 5 bases to trimming and J lost 1 base, with 10 bases between them.

Ten or more counts support this clone. The read gets to within 3 residues of the CDR3 end, and the germline J gene fills in the rest. The chain carries TRBV9 and TRBJ2-1, with 8 bases matching TRBD1. There are 15 residues in the CDR3. Germline V CDR1 and CDR2: SGDLS, YYNGEE. The V gene end was trimmed by 0 bases and the J gene end by 6 bases; junction bases not matched to a gene: 5. CDR3 region: CASSVGGQGANEQFF. CDR3 DNA, as far as it was read: TGTGCCAGCAGCGTAGGAGGCCAGGGGGCCAATGAG.

This clone was found many times. The sequenced fragment ends 3 residues before the CDR3 boundary, so the rest is inferred from the germline J gene. The V and J genes are TRBV7-2 and TRBJ1-2; D perhaps matches TRBD1 (5 bases). From germline, CDR1 is SGHTA and CDR2 FQGNSA. CDR3 length equals 13 residues. The sequenced part of the CDR3 DNA is TGTGCCAGCAGCAACCCAGGGCTAGGAGGC. Protein: CASSNPGLGG. The complete CDR3 reads CASSNPGLGGYTF. The whole variable domain, remainder taken from reference TRBV7-2 and TRBJ1-2, is GAGVSQSPSNKVTEKGKDVELRCDPISGHTALYWYRQSLGQGLEFLIYFQGNSAPDKSGLPSDRFSAERTGGSVSTLTIQRTQQEDSAVYLCASSNPGLGGYTFGSGTRLTVV.

A remark on this clone: The read gets to within 3 residues of the CDR3 end, and the germline J gene fills in the rest. The chain is built from TRBV7-9 and TRBJ1-2; perhaps TRBD1 as D (5 bases). Germline loops: CDR1 SEHNR, CDR2 FQNEAQ (reference sequence). CDR3 length: 13 residues. CDR3 amino acids: CASSLAQANDYTF. CDR3 DNA (partial): TGTGCCAGCAGCTTAGCACAGGCTAATGAC.

Many counts were recorded for this clone. The read terminates 3 residues before the CDR3 end, so the remaining end is supplied by the germline J gene. The genes are TRBV19 and TRBJ2-1; 11 nucleotides line up with TRBD2. V lost 5 bases and J lost 6; bases outside the gene matches: 6. This CDR3 is 15 amino acids long. In germline, CDR1 is LNHDA, CDR2 SQIVND (reference sequence). CDR3 DNA, as far as it was read: TGTGCCAGTAGTGCTACTAGCGGGAGAACCAATGAG. This encodes CASSATSGRTNE. In full, the CDR3 reads CASSATSGRTNEQFF. The variable domain in full, completed from reference TRBV19 and TRBJ2-1, reads DGGITQSPKYLFRKEGQNVTLSCEQNLNHDAMYWYRQDPGQGLRLIYYSQIVNDFQKGDIAEGYSVSREKKESFPLTVTSAQKNPTAFYLCASSATSGRTNEQFFGPGTRLTVL.

This clone has a handful of counts. The read terminates 3 residues ahead of where the CDR3 ends, so the germline J gene completes it. V gene TRBV5-4 combines with J gene TRBJ2-7; 7 bases map to TRBD1. J lost 6 bases, V lost 4 bases, and 7 bases had no gene match. The CDR3 has 13 residues. Germline V CDR1 and CDR2: SGHNT, YYREEE (reference sequence). This CDR3 is CASSAHDRVEQYF. The covered CDR3 bases are TGTGCCAGCAGCGCCCATGACAGGGTCGAG.

This clone was detected ten times or more. The read terminates 3 residues ahead of where the CDR3 ends, so the germline J gene completes it. This rearrangement joins TRBV20-1 to TRBJ2-3; possibly TRBD1 for D (6 bases). The V gene lost 6 bases and the J gene lost 0 bases, with 13 bases spanning the gap. The length of the CDR3 is 14 residues. Germline values: CDR1 DFQATT, CDR2 SNEGSKA (reference sequence). CDR3 region: CSATGQLSTDTQYF. CDR3 DNA (partial): TGCAGTGCCACAGGACAGTTAAGCACAGATACG.

This clone came up many times. The read terminates 3 residues ahead of where the CDR3 ends, so the germline J gene completes it. V is TRBV18 and J is TRBJ2-3; D remains ambiguous. From germline, CDR1 is KGHSH and CDR2 LQKENI. The CDR3 runs to 13 residues. Trimming removed 1 base at V and 5 bases at J, with 7 bases between. The CDR3 reads CASSPRSEDTQYF. Partial CDR3 DNA: TGTGCCAGCTCACCACGGTCAGAAGATACG.

Ten or more counts support this clone. The CDR3: CSVEEGYGYTF. Incomplete CDR3 DNA: TGCAGCGTTGAGGAGGGCTATGGC. The chain recombines TRBV29-1 with TRBJ1-2; D gene ambiguous. Read sequence stops 3 residues before the CDR3 end, and the germline J gene provides the missing end. Trimming left V 3 bases short and J 4 bases short, with 6 bases between. Germline V gene lookup returns CDR1 SQVTM and CDR2 ANQGSEA. The CDR3 extends over 11 amino acids.

This clone was seen repeatedly, ten times or more. Read sequence stops 3 residues before the CDR3 end, and the germline J gene provides the missing end. The chain employs TRBV10-3 and TRBJ1-2; possibly TRBD1 for D (5 bases). Trimming took off 3 bases at V and 6 bases at J, with 8 bases between the two ends. Germline values: CDR1 ENHRY, CDR2 SYGVKD. The CDR3 spans 12 residues. CDR3 DNA (partial): TGTGCCATCAGTGACCCACAGGATGGC. It encodes CAISDPQDG. The whole CDR3 reads CAISDPQDGYTF.

This clone was observed many times. From the germline J gene comes the end of the CDR3, since the read stops 3 residues before it. The V gene is TRBV20-1, the J gene TRBJ2-1, with 10 bases fitting TRBD2. With V trimmed by 0 bases and J by 5 bases, 10 bases remained unmatched. This CDR3 is built from 17 residues. The germline V gene encodes CDR1 DFQATT and CDR2 SNEGSKA (reference sequence). The CDR3 DNA, read in part, is TGCAGTGCTAGAGAGGTCCCTGGGACTAGCGCGGACAATGAG. This encodes CSAREVPGTSADNE. The full CDR3 sequence reads CSAREVPGTSADNEQFF.

This clone came up many times. The read ends 3 residues shy of where the CDR3 ends; the end is completed using the germline J gene. The chain recombines TRBV13 with TRBJ2-7; 7 positions match TRBD1. The CDR3 is 14 residues long. Trimming took 2 bases from V and 3 from J; bases not matched to a gene: 4. CDR1 and CDR2 from the germline V gene are PRHDT and FYEKMQ (reference sequence). CDR3: CASSLPGGSYEQYF. Partial CDR3 DNA: TGTGCCAGCAGCTTACCAGGGGGAAGCTACGAG.

In this sample, this clone turned up many times. The CDR3 spells CASTIRGIDEKLFF. Incomplete CDR3 DNA: TGTGCCAGTACAATAAGGGGGATCGATGAAAAA. The V gene is TRBV19, the J gene TRBJ1-4, with D maybe TRBD1 (6 bases). The read finishes 3 residues shy of the CDR3 end, and the germline J gene is used to complete it. Trimming took 7 bases from V and 6 from J, leaving 15 bases between them. Germline-derived CDR1 and CDR2 are LNHDA and SQIVND (reference sequence). The CDR3 is made up of 14 amino acids.

This clone was picked up many times. The DNA ends 3 residues before the CDR3 does, and the rest of the CDR3 is filled in from the germline J gene. The V and J genes are TRBV20-1 and TRBJ2-1; weak D call: TRBD2 (5 bases). Per the germline V gene, CDR1 is DFQATT and CDR2 is SNEGSKA (reference sequence). V dropped 2 bases and J dropped 6 bases, with 14 bases sitting between them. CDR3 length: 14 residues. CDR3 loop: CSARYSGILNEQFF. The covered CDR3 bases are TGCAGTGCTAGATACAGCGGAATCCTCAATGAG.